Presented here are 11 T cell receptor beta chains from one specimen sequenced in a study of identical twins. TCRdb redid the calling of the 5' RACE reads with MiXCR, one entry per CDR3 protein. The sample shows 460,000 or so distinct CDR3 sequences, approximately 15% of them seen only once. The sample was also reused in another study, on yellow fever vaccine responses in identical twins.

Sequencing was performed on CD4+ T cells sorted from blood. The receptors were gathered from a young woman in good health.

This chain links TRBV10-3 with TRBJ2-2; the D is unclear. The V gene lost 7 bases and the J gene lost 1 base, with 7 bases spanning the gap. CDR1 ENHRY and CDR2 SYGVKD come from the germline V gene. CDR3 size: 13 residues. The DNA of the CDR3 is TGTGCCATCAACCCCGGGAACACCGGGGAGCTGTTTTTT. Translated: CAINPGNTGELFF.

This clonotype showed up just a few times. V and J are TRBV9 and TRBJ2-2; 9 nucleotides align to TRBD2. This CDR3 contains 16 residues. Germline CDR1 and CDR2: SGDLS and YYNGEE. V lost 3 bases, J lost 6 bases, and 9 bases stayed unmatched. The CDR3 DNA reads TGTGCCAGCAGCGAGGACGGGACTAGCATCTCCGGGGAGCTGTTTTTT. This encodes CASSEDGTSISGELFF. Together with reference TRBV9 and TRBJ2-2, the CDR3 gives the full variable domain: DSGVTQTPKHLITATGQRVTLRCSPRSGDLSVYWYQQSLDQGLQFLIQYYNGEERAKGNILERFSAQQFPDLHSELNLSSLELGDSALYFCASSEDGTSISGELFFGEGSRLTVL.

This clonotype was seen a handful of times. The V and J genes are TRBV7-2 and TRBJ2-1; 10 nucleotides line up with TRBD2. The CDR3 loop spans 16 amino acids. CDR1 and CDR2 from the germline V gene are SGHTA and FQGNSA. The V gene end was trimmed by 2 bases and the J gene end by 8 bases; junction bases not matched to a gene: 9. The CDR3 DNA reads as TGTGCCAGCAGCTTATTAGCGGGAGGCTTAGTCCATGAGCAGTTCTTC. Amino acids: CASSLLAGGLVHEQFF.

This rearrangement joins TRBV11-2 to TRBJ1-1; TRBD1 agrees at 8 bases. The CDR3 consists of 16 residues. Germline V gene lookup returns CDR1 SGHAT and CDR2 FQNNGV. The ends lost 5 bases at V and 0 bases at J; junction bases unmatched: 8. The CDR3: CASSPRTGTLNTEAFF. The CDR3 DNA sequence: TGTGCCAGCAGCCCCCGGACAGGGACCTTGAACACTGAAGCTTTCTTT.

The chain combines TRBV28 with TRBJ2-3; 7 bases are shared with TRBD2. Germline assignment: CDR1 MDHEN and CDR2 SYDVKM. This CDR3 spans 12 amino acids. The trim removed 11 bases at V and 3 bases at J, leaving 5 bases unmatched. The CDR3 sequence is CAAGRGTDTQYF. The CDR3, as DNA: TGTGCCGCGGGGAGGGGTACAGATACGCAGTATTTT.

This clonotype was picked up a small number of times. The chain combines TRBV12-3 or TRBV12-4 with TRBJ2-7, with 10 bases fitting TRBD1. The CDR3 contains 14 residues. The trim removed 7 bases at V and 6 bases at J, leaving 9 bases unmatched. The CDR3 spells CASILGQGRGEQYF. The CDR3, as DNA: TGTGCCAGCATCCTGGGACAGGGGAGGGGCGAGCAGTACTTC.

This clonotype was counted a few times. The genes are TRBV24-1 and TRBJ2-1; tentative D call: TRBD1 (5 bases). V lost 7 bases, J lost 3 bases, and 30 bases lay in between. The CDR3 is made up of 20 amino acids. Germline V gene lookup returns CDR1 KGHDR and CDR2 SFDVKD. The CDR3 here is CATSTLTGAAPPRDYNEQFF. The CDR3 DNA sequence: TGTGCCACCAGCACACTGACTGGGGCAGCACCACCAAGAGACTACAATGAGCAGTTCTTC.

This clonotype showed up many times. The genes are TRBV20-1 and TRBJ2-1; D may be TRBD1 (5 bases). The germline gives CDR1 DFQATT, CDR2 SNEGSKA (reference sequence). V was clipped by 3 bases and J by 6 bases, with 9 bases between them. There are 12 residues in the CDR3. In nucleotides, the CDR3 is TGCAGTGCTAGGCGGCAGGGCAATGAGCAGTTCTTC. It encodes CSARRQGNEQFF.

The J gene is TRBJ2-1, the V gene TRBV6-2 or TRBV6-3; the match to TRBD2 covers 11 bases. The CDR3 covers 15 residues. The germline V gene has CDR1 MNHEY and CDR2 SVGEGT. The V segment lost 6 bases and the J segment 4 bases; nucleotides outside the gene matches: 5. The CDR3 spells CASSDGTSGYNEQFF. In DNA, the CDR3 is TGTGCCAGCAGCGACGGGACTAGCGGTTACAATGAGCAGTTCTTC.

This clonotype has just a few counts. The chain recombines TRBV10-3 with TRBJ1-2; D may be TRBD1 (6 bases). V was shortened by 6 bases and J by 3 bases, with 14 bases between the two germline ends. CDR1 and CDR2 (germline): ENHRY, SYGVKD. This CDR3 comprises 14 residues. The CDR3 sequence is CAIRGQQGDYGYTF. The CDR3 DNA reads TGTGCCATCAGAGGACAGCAAGGTGACTATGGCTACACCTTC.

This clonotype was found a few times. The rearrangement joins TRBV21-1 to TRBJ2-1; no check of the table's D call, TRBD1, against the DNA was made. TRBV21-1 is designated a pseudogene. The CDR3 has 14 amino acids. CDR3 in amino acids: CARQTRRAYNEQFF. As DNA, the CDR3 is TGTGCCCGACAGACCCGCCGGGCCTACAATGAGCAGTTCTTC.